These T cell receptor beta chains were read from a single sample in a study of tumor-infiltrating lymphocytes in primary liver carcinoma. MiXCR was run by TCRdb on the multiplex PCR reads, yielding one entry per CDR3 protein. The sample carries about 130,000 distinct CDR3 sequences, 64% recorded once. The specimen sequenced was liver tumor tissue from sampling region 3. The source of these receptors is a woman in her fifties or sixties with primary liver carcinoma and hepatitis B virus infection. CDR3s include the opening cysteine and the closing phenylalanine or tryptophan. D genes are given only for firm matches. Not all rows give a size; the values are once, few, many and, for expanded clones, a class.

D gene: TRBD2; clone size: -; V gene: TRBV29-1; J gene: TRBJ2-3; CDR3 protein: CNVGTSGADTQYF; CDR3 DNA: TGCAACGTCGGGACTAGCGGAGCAGATACACAGTATTTT
D gene: TRBD1; clone size: -; V gene: TRBV11-2; J gene: TRBJ2-6; CDR3 protein: CDSSLAPGQDPGVNVLTF; CDR3 DNA: TGTGACAGCAGCTTAGCCCCGGGACAGGACCCTGGGGTCAACGTCCTGACTTTC
D gene: -; clone size: many; V gene: TRBV6-1; J gene: TRBJ2-1; CDR3 protein: CASSEPTDEQFF; CDR3 DNA: TGTGCCAGCAGTGAACCAACAGATGAGCAGTTCTTC
D gene: -; clone size: -; V gene: TRBV6-5; J gene: TRBJ2-1; CDR3 protein: CASSVETGYRQMNEQFF; CDR3 DNA: TGTGCCAGCAGCGTCGAGACAGGATACCGACAGATGAATGAGCAGTTCTTC
D gene: -; clone size: -; V gene: TRBV21-1; J gene: TRBJ2-5; CDR3 protein: CVSSNRDRVGETQYF; CDR3 DNA: TGTGTCAGCAGCAACCGGGACAGGGTGGGAGAGACCCAGTACTTC
D gene: -; clone size: -; V gene: TRBV20-1; J gene: TRBJ1-2; CDR3 protein: CSASSQGDPYTF; CDR3 DNA: TGCAGTGCTAGTAGCCAAGGCGATCCATACACCTTC
D gene: -; clone size: -; V gene: TRBV20-1; J gene: TRBJ2-7; CDR3 protein: CSASSGLLAYEQYF; CDR3 DNA: TGCAGTGCTTCCTCGGGCCTATTGGCCTACGAGCAGTACTTC
D gene: -; clone size: -; V gene: TRBV30; J gene: TRBJ1-2; CDR3 protein: CAWSMAQWAGGYTF; CDR3 DNA: TGTGCCTGGAGTATGGCACAGTGGGCAGGCGGCTACACCTTC
D gene: -; clone size: few; V gene: TRBV24-1; J gene: TRBJ2-2; CDR3 protein: CATKETGNTGELFF; CDR3 DNA: TGTGCCACCAAGGAGACCGGGAACACCGGGGAGCTGTTTTTT
D gene: -; clone size: -; V gene: TRBV28; J gene: TRBJ2-1; CDR3 protein: CASSVLIAHSYNEQFF; CDR3 DNA: TGTGCCAGCAGTGTCCTAATAGCGCACTCCTACAATGAGCAGTTCTTC
D gene: -; clone size: -; V gene: TRBV20-1; J gene: TRBJ2-6; CDR3 protein: CSARNINSGANVLTF; CDR3 DNA: TGCAGTGCTAGAAACATCAACTCTGGGGCCAACGTCCTGACTTTC
D gene: -; clone size: -; V gene: TRBV7-3; J gene: TRBJ1-2; CDR3 protein: CASSPSPGRTLYGYTF; CDR3 DNA: TGTGCCAGCAGCCCAAGCCCTGGACGGACCCTCTATGGCTACACCTTC
D gene: -; clone size: -; V gene: TRBV11-2; J gene: TRBJ2-5; CDR3 protein: CDGSLGSPGAGTQYF; CDR3 DNA: TGTGACGGCAGCTTGGGTTCCCCGGGCGCGGGGACCCAGTACTTC
D gene: TRBD2; clone size: once; V gene: TRBV18; J gene: TRBJ2-7; CDR3 protein: CVNSPGRRGEQYF; CDR3 DNA: TGTGTCAACTCGCCCGGGAGGCGCGGCGAGCAGTACTTC
D gene: -; clone size: -; V gene: TRBV2; J gene: TRBJ1-1; CDR3 protein: CASSRGRTEAFF; CDR3 DNA: TGTGCCAGCAGTAGGGGGAGGACTGAAGCTTTCTTT
D gene: -; clone size: once; V gene: TRBV11-3; J gene: TRBJ2-1; CDR3 protein: CVSSLGTSGNLEQFF; CDR3 DNA: TGTGTCAGCAGCTTAGGAACTAGTGGGAATCTTGAGCAGTTCTTC
D gene: -; clone size: many; V gene: TRBV5-1; J gene: TRBJ2-7; CDR3 protein: CASSRGLTGLYEQYF; CDR3 DNA: TGCGCCAGCAGCCGGGGACTGACAGGGCTTTACGAGCAGTACTTC
D gene: TRBD2; clone size: -; V gene: TRBV11-2; J gene: TRBJ2-3; CDR3 protein: CASSLRTSGSGDTQYF; CDR3 DNA: TGTGCCAGCAGCCTACGCACTAGCGGCAGCGGAGATACGCAGTATTTT